The present T cell receptor beta chain was sequenced within a study of cytomegalovirus exposure and HLA in healthy donors. With regard to this clone: Its cognate antigen is unknown. Other nucleotide sequences in the sample specify the same CDR3.

Both 60 Vbeta primers and 13 Jbeta primers went into the PCR. The method was immunoSEQ multiplex PCR; TCRdb's version includes in-frame clones alone and lacks a portion of them. The sample has about 130,000 clones, around 81% seen once; the top ten hold more than 1%. General study points: Researchers reported in a later analysis that common viral pathogens appeared linked to several top clusters.

The CDR3 runs 15 residues. With 6 bases clipped from V and 4 bases from J, the junction kept 8 bases outside the gene matches. Germline loops: CDR1 MNHEY, CDR2 SMNVEV (reference sequence). This clonotype was obtained from a female donor in good health and CMV-seronegative. This sequence joins TRBV27 and TRBJ2-1; 8 nucleotides line up with TRBD2. The sample comprised PBMCs. The CDR3 reads CASRGAGGSYNEQFF. The CDR3 bases are TGTGCCAGCAGGGGGGCGGGAGGAAGTTACAATGAGCAGTTCTTC.